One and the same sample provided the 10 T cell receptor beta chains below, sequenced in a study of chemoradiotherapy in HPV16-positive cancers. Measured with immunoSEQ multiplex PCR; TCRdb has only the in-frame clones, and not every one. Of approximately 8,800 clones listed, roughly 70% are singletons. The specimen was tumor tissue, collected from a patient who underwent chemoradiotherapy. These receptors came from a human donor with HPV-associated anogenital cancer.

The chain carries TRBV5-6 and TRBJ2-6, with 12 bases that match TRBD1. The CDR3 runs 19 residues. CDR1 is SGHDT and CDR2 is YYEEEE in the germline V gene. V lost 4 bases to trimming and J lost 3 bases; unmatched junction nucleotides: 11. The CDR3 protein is CASSPLRDRGPGGANVLTF. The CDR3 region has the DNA TGTGCCAGCAGCCCATTAAGGGACAGGGGGCCAGGTGGGGCCAACGTCCTGACTTTC.

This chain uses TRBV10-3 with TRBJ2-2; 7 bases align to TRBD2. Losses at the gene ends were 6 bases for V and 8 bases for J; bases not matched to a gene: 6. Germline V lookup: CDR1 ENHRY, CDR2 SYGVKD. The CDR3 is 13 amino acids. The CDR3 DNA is TGTGCCATCAGGCGCCCGGGGGGAGGGGAGCTGTTTTTT. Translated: CAIRRPGGGELFF.

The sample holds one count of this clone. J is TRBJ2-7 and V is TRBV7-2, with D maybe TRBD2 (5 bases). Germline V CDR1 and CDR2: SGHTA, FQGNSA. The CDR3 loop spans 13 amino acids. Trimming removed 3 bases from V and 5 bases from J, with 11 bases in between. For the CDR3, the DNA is TGTGCCAGCAGCTTGGGCCGGGGAAACGAGCAGTACTTC. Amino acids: CASSLGRGNEQYF.

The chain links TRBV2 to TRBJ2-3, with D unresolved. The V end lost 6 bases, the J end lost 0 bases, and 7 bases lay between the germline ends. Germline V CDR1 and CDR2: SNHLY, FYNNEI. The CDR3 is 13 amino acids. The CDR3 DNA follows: TGTGCCAGCAGAAAGACTAGCACAGATACGCAGTATTTT. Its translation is CASRKTSTDTQYF.

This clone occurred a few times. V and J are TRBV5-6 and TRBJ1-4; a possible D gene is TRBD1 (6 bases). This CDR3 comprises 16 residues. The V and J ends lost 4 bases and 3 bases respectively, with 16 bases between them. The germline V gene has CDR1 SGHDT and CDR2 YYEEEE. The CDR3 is CASSTRGGAANEKLFF. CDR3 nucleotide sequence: TGTGCCAGCAGCACTCGTGGGGGGGCAGCTAATGAAAAACTGTTTTTT.

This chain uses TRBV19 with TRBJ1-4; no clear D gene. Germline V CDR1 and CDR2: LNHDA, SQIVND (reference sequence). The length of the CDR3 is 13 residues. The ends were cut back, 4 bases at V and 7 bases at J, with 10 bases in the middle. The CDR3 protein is CASSSEPSEKLFF. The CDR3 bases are TGTGCCAGTAGTAGTGAACCGAGTGAAAAACTGTTTTTT.

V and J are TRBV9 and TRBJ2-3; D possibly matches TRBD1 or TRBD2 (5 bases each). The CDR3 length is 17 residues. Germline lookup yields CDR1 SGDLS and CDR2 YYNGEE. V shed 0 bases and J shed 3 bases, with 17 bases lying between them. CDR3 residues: CASSVGIGGPWTDTQYF. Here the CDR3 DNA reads TGTGCCAGCAGCGTAGGAATTGGGGGACCCTGGACAGATACGCAGTATTTT.

The CDR3 nucleotides read TGCGCCAGCAGCCAGACTCAGGGAATGGATGGAAACACCATATATTTT. Its translation is CASSQTQGMDGNTIYF. The chain uses TRBV4-1 and TRBJ1-3; TRBD1 is a possible D gene (5 bases). This CDR3 has 16 amino acids. Germline V gene data show CDR1 as MGHRA and CDR2 as YSYEKL. The V gene lost 3 bases and the J gene lost 3 bases, with 15 bases spanning the gap.

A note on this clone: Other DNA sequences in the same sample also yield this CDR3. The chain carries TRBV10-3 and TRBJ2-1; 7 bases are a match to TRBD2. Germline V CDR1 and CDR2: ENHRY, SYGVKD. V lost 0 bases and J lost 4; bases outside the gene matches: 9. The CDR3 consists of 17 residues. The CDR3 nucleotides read TGTGCCATCAGTGAGTCGCGGGCTAGCGGAGATTACAATGAGCAGTTCTTC. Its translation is CAISESRASGDYNEQFF.

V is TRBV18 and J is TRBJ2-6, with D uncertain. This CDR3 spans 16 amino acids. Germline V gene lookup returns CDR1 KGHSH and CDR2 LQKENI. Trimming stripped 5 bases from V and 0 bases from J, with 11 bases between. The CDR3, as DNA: TGTGCCAGCTCATCGATACCGGGCTCTGGGGCCAACGTCCTGACTTTC. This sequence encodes CASSSIPGSGANVLTF.